This TCR beta chain was retrieved from a study of CD8+ T cells in alopecia areata. Following RNA extraction, reverse transcription yielded cDNA that acted as the sequencing template. Assay: immunoSEQ multiplex PCR; the TCRdb copy retains only in-frame clones and omits some. The repertoire holds 200,000 to 250,000 clones, with 57% as singletons. This clonotype originated in a human donor with alopecia areata. Sample: CD4+ T cells sorted from blood, taken at week 0.

CDR3 nucleotide sequence: TGTGCCTGGAGTGTAGCCCCAGGAAACTATGGCTACACCTTC. Residues: CAWSVAPGNYGYTF. The chain couples TRBV30 to TRBJ1-2; D not resolved. This CDR3 has 14 amino acids. V gave up 0 bases and J gave up 2 bases, with 10 bases separating them. CDR1 is GTSNPN, CDR2 SVGIG, per germline (reference sequence). The variable domain in full, completed from reference TRBV30 and TRBJ1-2, reads SQTIHQWPATLVQPVGSPLSLECTVEGTSNPNLYWYRQAAGRGLQLLFYSVGIGQISSEVPQNLSASRPQDRQFILSSKKLLLSDSGFYLCAWSVAPGNYGYTFGSGTRLTVV.